This T cell receptor beta chain was recovered during a study of sequential checkpoint blockade in melanoma. As for the study in general: Patients were randomized 1:1 to nivolumab-then-ipilimumab or ipilimumab-then-nivolumab first-line. Each arm's sequence ended with maintenance nivolumab.

The treatment is: randomized to nivolumab then ipilimumab (arm A) or the reverse (arm B). Patients had received no earlier DNA-damaging chemotherapy. Sorted cells were live CD3+CD8+, lacking CD19 and CD56, from PBMCs. TCRdb's table, derived via immunoSEQ multiplex PCR, lists solely in-frame clones and lacks some. The data contain approximately 13,000 clones, 70% to 80% of them singletons. This CDR3 comprises 14 residues. The germline V gene encodes CDR1 MRHNA and CDR2 SNTAGT. The V gene lost 3 bases and the J gene lost 1 base, with 8 bases spanning the gap. V usage is TRBV6-4 and J usage is TRBJ2-3; D perhaps matches TRBD1 (6 bases). The sequencing here drew on CD8+ T cells sorted from blood (inferred from file names), taken from a patient given nivolumab and ipilimumab in sequence. The TCR comes from a human donor with melanoma. CDR3 amino acids: CASSEEGGTDTQYF. The CDR3, as DNA: TGTGCCAGCAGTGAAGAGGGGGGCACAGATACGCAGTATTTT.